This T cell receptor beta chain was captured in a study of OX40 agonist ivuxolimab in advanced cancers. Clones were read by immunoSEQ multiplex PCR, and TCRdb kept only the in-frame ones, dropping some. Of about 84,000 clones in the sample, 94% were seen once. V was cut by 1 base and J by 5 bases, with 10 bases left in between. Germline CDR1 is SGDLS and CDR2 is YYNGEE. This CDR3 has 13 residues. This clonotype was sampled from an adult with an advanced solid tumor such as melanoma, head and neck, liver or kidney cancer. The rearrangement links TRBV9 to TRBJ2-7; the D is unclear. This material consisted of CD4+ or CD8+ T cells sorted from blood, taken in a trial of the OX40 agonist ivuxolimab. CDR3 region: CASSVFAENEQYF. For the CDR3, the DNA is TGTGCCAGCAGCGTATTCGCAGAGAACGAGCAGTACTTC.